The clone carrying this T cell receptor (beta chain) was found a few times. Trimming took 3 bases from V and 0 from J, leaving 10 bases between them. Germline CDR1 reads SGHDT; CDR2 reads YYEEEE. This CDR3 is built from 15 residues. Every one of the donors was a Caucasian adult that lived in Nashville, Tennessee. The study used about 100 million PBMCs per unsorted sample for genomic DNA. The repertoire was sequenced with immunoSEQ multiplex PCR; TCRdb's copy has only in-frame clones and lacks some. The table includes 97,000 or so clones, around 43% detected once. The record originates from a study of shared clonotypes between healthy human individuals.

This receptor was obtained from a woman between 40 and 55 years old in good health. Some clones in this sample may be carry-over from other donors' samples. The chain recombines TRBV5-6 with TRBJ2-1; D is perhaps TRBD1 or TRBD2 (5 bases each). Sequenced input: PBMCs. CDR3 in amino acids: CASSWGRHSYNEQFF. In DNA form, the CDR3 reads TGTGCCAGCAGCTGGGGACGCCACTCCTACAATGAGCAGTTCTTC.